This T cell receptor beta chain comes out of a study of CD8 T cells in ankylosing spondylitis. Quantitative 5'-RACE with molecular barcodes produced the TCR beta libraries. TCRdb passed the 5' RACE reads through MiXCR, listing each CDR3 protein once. The data show around 280,000 distinct CDR3 sequences, 20% seen once. Findings of the study overall: Ankylosing spondylitis blood appeared to carry a characteristic TCR beta motif of 7 or 8 highly homologous variants. The clones that were linked to disease were reported to be significantly enriched in matched synovial fluid samples from ankylosing spondylitis patients. Disease-associated clonotypes exhibited CD8+ identity and were relatively infrequent in peripheral blood.

The CDR3 spans 15 residues. CDR1 SGHRS and CDR2 YFSETQ come from the germline V gene. Trimming at V came to 4 bases and at J to 3 bases, leaving 5 bases not matched to a gene. About this clonotype itself: Its antigen is still unknown.

Sequencing input: blood, either unsorted or a sorted T cell fraction (not recorded which). This chain links TRBV5-1 with TRBJ1-5; 9 bases match TRBD1. This receptor was taken from a male donor with ankylosing spondylitis or in good health (not recorded which). CDR3 amino acids: CASSPGQGFNQPQHF. The CDR3 DNA is TGCGCCAGCAGCCCGGGACAGGGATTCAATCAGCCCCAGCATTTT. Supplemented by reference TRBV5-1 and TRBJ1-5, the full variable domain reads KAGVTQTPRYLIKTRGQQVTLSCSPISGHRSVSWYQQTPGQGLQFLFEYFSETQRNKGNFPGRFSGRQFSNSRSEMNVSTLELGDSALYLCASSPGQGFNQPQHFGDGTRLSIL.